One sample yielded the 25 T cell receptor beta chains listed below, sequenced in a study of CD8 T cells in Susac syndrome. The RNA input was roughly 0.5 to 1 ug, and it was reverse transcribed with random hexamers. TCRdb independently ran MiXCR on the immunoSEQ multiplex PCR reads; one entry per CDR3 protein. The data hold about 440,000 distinct CDR3 sequences, with 75% to 90% observed a single time. Material for sequencing was CD8+ T cells from PBMCs. All receptors come from a human donor with multiple sclerosis.

The J gene is TRBJ1-2, the V gene TRBV27, with a tentative D call TRBD1 (6 bases). Trimming removed 6 bases at V and 8 bases at J, with 22 bases between. Per the germline V gene, CDR1 is MNHEY and CDR2 is SMNVEV (reference sequence). CDR3 length equals 15 residues. The CDR3 region is CASRITGGGSEGYTF. The CDR3 bases are TGTGCCAGCAGGATAACGGGGGGCGGCTCAGAGGGCTACACCTTC.

The chain combines TRBV15 with TRBJ1-5, with D maybe TRBD1 (6 bases). Germline lookup yields CDR1 LNHNV and CDR2 YYDKDF (reference sequence). V lost 4 bases and J lost 0, with 10 bases in between. This CDR3 has 15 residues. In DNA form, the CDR3 reads TGTGCCACCAGCACAGACAGGCATAGCAATCAGCCCCAGCATTTT. Protein product: CATSTDRHSNQPQHF.

J is TRBJ1-5 and V is TRBV6-1, with 11 bases lining up with TRBD1. Trimming removed 3 bases from V and 2 bases from J; junction bases left unmatched: 6. The CDR3 has 17 residues. Per germline, CDR1 MNHNS and CDR2 SASEGT. The CDR3 loop is CASSDGQGARGNQPQHF. The CDR3 DNA follows: TGTGCCAGCAGTGACGGACAGGGGGCAAGGGGCAATCAGCCCCAGCATTTT.

This clonotype was recorded once. The CDR3, as DNA: TGTGCCAGCAGCTCGGCGGCCAGGGAAAATCAGCCCCAGCATTTT. This gives the protein CASSSAARENQPQHF. This chain connects TRBV7-9 to TRBJ1-5; D possibly corresponds to TRBD1 (5 bases). Germline loops: CDR1 SEHNR, CDR2 FQNEAQ (reference sequence). The CDR3 length is 15 residues. With 4 bases removed from V and 4 bases from J, the gap between germline ends came to 14 bases.

The chain couples TRBV2 to TRBJ1-1; D is undetermined. Trimming took 2 bases from V and 4 from J, leaving 20 bases between them. This CDR3 comprises 17 residues. Germline loops: CDR1 SNHLY, CDR2 FYNNEI. CDR3 sequence reads: CASSESGIRSGTTEAFF. The CDR3 DNA sequence: TGTGCCAGCAGTGAATCGGGTATCCGGTCAGGAACCACTGAAGCTTTCTTT.

V is TRBV15 and J is TRBJ1-1, with unresolved D. V lost 4 bases to trimming and J lost 5 bases, with 11 bases between them. Per the germline V gene, CDR1 is LNHNV and CDR2 is YYDKDF (reference sequence). This CDR3 has 13 amino acids. CDR3 residues: CATSKPEPTEAFF. The CDR3, as DNA: TGTGCCACCAGCAAACCGGAGCCGACTGAAGCTTTCTTT.

The J gene is TRBJ1-5, the V gene TRBV23-1, with D unclear. TRBV23-1 is classed as an ORF, of uncertain function. The V end was cut by 6 bases, the J end by 6 bases, with 12 bases between. This CDR3 comprises 13 residues. The CDR3, as DNA: TGCGCCAGCAGACCGAGTTGGGTTCAGCCCCAGCATTTT. Protein product: CASRPSWVQPQHF.

The chain couples TRBV5-6 to TRBJ2-3; perhaps TRBD2 as D (6 bases). Germline assignment: CDR1 SGHDT and CDR2 YYEEEE. The V end lost 0 bases, the J end lost 0 bases, and 11 bases lay between the germline ends. CDR3 size: 16 residues. CDR3 residues: CASSLGPGVSTDTQYF. In DNA, the CDR3 is TGTGCCAGCAGCTTGGGACCGGGGGTGAGCACAGATACGCAGTATTTT.

V and J are TRBV27 and TRBJ1-4, with D uncertain. The V gene's germline CDR1 is MNHEY and CDR2 SMNVEV (reference sequence). Trimming left V 6 bases short and J 0 bases short, with 8 bases between. The CDR3 runs to 14 residues. The chain's CDR3 is CASRVGSTNEKLFF. The CDR3 bases are TGTGCCAGCAGGGTGGGATCAACTAATGAAAAACTGTTTTTT.

The V and J genes are TRBV13 and TRBJ2-2; TRBD1 matches 7 bases. This CDR3 comprises 13 residues. Losses at the gene ends were 10 bases for V and 2 bases for J; bases not matched to a gene: 4. Germline CDR1 PRHDT, CDR2 FYEKMQ (reference sequence). The CDR3 coding sequence is TGTGCCACCGACAGGGATAACACCGGGGAGCTGTTTTTT. Translated: CATDRDNTGELFF.

The chain carries TRBV25-1 and TRBJ2-3; no clear D gene. With 4 bases removed from V and 0 bases from J, the gap between germline ends came to 8 bases. This CDR3 comprises 14 residues. The germline V gene encodes CDR1 MGHDK and CDR2 SYGVNS. CDR3 in amino acids: CASSGLQSTDTQYF. In DNA, the CDR3 is TGTGCCAGCAGTGGGTTACAGAGCACAGATACGCAGTATTTT.

V is TRBV6-1 and J is TRBJ2-7; no clear D. V gave up 10 bases and J gave up 4 bases, with 14 bases separating them. Per germline, CDR1 MNHNS and CDR2 SASEGT. The CDR3 is 12 amino acids. CDR3 nucleotide sequence: TGTGCCACCTCACCCAGCCCATACGAGCAGTACTTC. This gives the protein CATSPSPYEQYF.

Here the CDR3 reads CASSLAEAGEGSLHF. The CDR3, as DNA: TGCGCCAGCAGCTTGGCCGAGGCCGGGGAAGGGTCCCTCCACTTT. This sequence joins TRBV5-1 and TRBJ1-6; the D is unclear. In germline, CDR1 is SGHRS, CDR2 YFSETQ. V gave up 0 bases and J gave up 14 bases, with 18 bases separating them. The CDR3 has 15 amino acids.

V and J are TRBV27 and TRBJ2-1; 11 nucleotides align to TRBD2. The CDR3 length is 20 residues. The V and J ends lost 1 base and 0 bases, in that order; junction bases with no gene match: 11. Germline V gene lookup returns CDR1 MNHEY and CDR2 SMNVEV (reference sequence). CDR3 amino acids: CASSLLASGGSAYSYNEQFF. The CDR3, as DNA: TGTGCCAGCAGTTTATTGGCTAGCGGGGGGTCCGCTTACTCCTACAATGAGCAGTTCTTC.

The chain joins TRBV12-3 or TRBV12-4 to TRBJ1-2, with a tentative D call TRBD1 (6 bases). This CDR3 contains 14 residues. Deletions cut 5 bases from V and 5 bases from J, with 15 bases between. As DNA, the CDR3 is TGTGCCAGCAGTGGGACATTCCGCTGGTATGGCTACACCTTC. Translating it yields CASSGTFRWYGYTF.

DNA of the CDR3: TGTGCCAGCAGCATCAGTAGAAGCAATCAGCCCCAGCATTTT. It is translated as CASSISRSNQPQHF. The chain recombines TRBV9 with TRBJ1-5; D ambiguous. This CDR3 has 14 amino acids. Per germline, CDR1 SGDLS and CDR2 YYNGEE. The V end was cut by 4 bases, the J end by 1 base, with 9 bases between.

The V gene is TRBV12-3 or TRBV12-4, the J gene TRBJ2-1; possible D gene TRBD1, 6 bases. V lost 6 bases and J 10 bases, leaving 16 bases between the germline ends. The CDR3 totals 13 residues. The CDR3 sequence: CASRPGQSTEQFF. CDR3 DNA: TGTGCCAGCAGACCCGGACAGTCCACAGAGCAGTTCTTC.

This clonotype was seen only once. In nucleotides, the CDR3 is TGTGCCAGCAGTAGGTCCAGGGGGACGAACACTGAAGCTTTCTTT. Translating it yields CASSRSRGTNTEAFF. The chain employs TRBV6-1 and TRBJ1-1; 7 positions agree with TRBD1. CDR3 length: 15 amino acids. The V and J ends lost 5 bases and 1 base, in that order; junction bases with no gene match: 7. CDR1 MNHNS and CDR2 SASEGT come from the germline V gene.

This chain connects TRBV12-3 or TRBV12-4 to TRBJ1-1; D unclear. This CDR3 is built from 12 residues. The V end lost 2 bases, the J end lost 8 bases, and 9 bases lay between the germline ends. The CDR3 region is CASSLLREEAFF. DNA for the CDR3: TGTGCCAGCAGTTTACTGCGGGAGGAAGCTTTCTTT.

The chain links TRBV30 to TRBJ1-3; D unclear. V was cut by 4 bases and J by 0 bases, with 7 bases left in between. The CDR3 runs 13 residues. CDR1 GTSNPN and CDR2 SVGIG come from the germline V gene (reference sequence). This chain's CDR3 is CAWNPGSGNTIYF. The CDR3 bases are TGTGCCTGGAACCCGGGCTCTGGAAACACCATATATTTT.

CDR3 in amino acids: CASSQEGQGGYEQYF. CDR3 DNA: TGCGCCAGCAGCCAAGAGGGACAGGGGGGCTACGAGCAGTACTTC. V gene TRBV4-1 combines with J gene TRBJ2-7, with TRBD1 identical over 11 bases. Germline V lookup: CDR1 MGHRA, CDR2 YSYEKL. This CDR3 is 15 amino acids long. Trimming removed 0 bases from V and 3 bases from J; junction bases left unmatched: 1.

The rearrangement links TRBV6-1 to TRBJ2-7, with D perhaps matching TRBD1 (5 bases). The CDR3 is made up of 13 amino acids. Trimming cost V 6 bases and J 5 bases, with 14 bases left between them. Germline CDR1 reads MNHNS; CDR2 reads SASEGT. Written as DNA, the CDR3 is TGTGCCAGCAGCCCGACAGCCCTGGACGAGCAGTACTTC. Translation: CASSPTALDEQYF.

V usage is TRBV3-1 and J usage is TRBJ2-2, with 10 positions matching TRBD2. The ends lost 6 bases at V and 0 bases at J; junction bases unmatched: 7. Per germline, CDR1 LGHDT and CDR2 YNNKEL (reference sequence). The CDR3 has 17 amino acids. The CDR3 DNA follows: TGTGCCAGCAGAGTAGCGGGGGGCGACGCGAACACCGGGGAGCTGTTTTTT. Protein: CASRVAGGDANTGELFF.

The CDR3 DNA follows: TGTGCCAGCAGTGACCCCCCGACAGGGGGTATCTATGGCTACACCTTC. Amino acids: CASSDPPTGGIYGYTF. The V and J genes are TRBV2 and TRBJ1-2; 9 nucleotides align to TRBD1. The ends lost 3 bases at V and 4 bases at J; junction bases unmatched: 9. Germline lookup yields CDR1 SNHLY and CDR2 FYNNEI. This CDR3 spans 16 amino acids.

This sequence joins TRBV12-5 and TRBJ1-5, with D possibly TRBD1 on 5 matching bases. Trimming took off 3 bases at V and 5 bases at J, with 14 bases between the two ends. The CDR3 is made up of 15 amino acids. Germline values: CDR1 LGHNT, CDR2 FRNRAP. The CDR3 protein is CASGFERGPDQPQHF. CDR3 bases: TGTGCTAGTGGTTTTGAGAGGGGTCCGGATCAGCCCCAGCATTTT.